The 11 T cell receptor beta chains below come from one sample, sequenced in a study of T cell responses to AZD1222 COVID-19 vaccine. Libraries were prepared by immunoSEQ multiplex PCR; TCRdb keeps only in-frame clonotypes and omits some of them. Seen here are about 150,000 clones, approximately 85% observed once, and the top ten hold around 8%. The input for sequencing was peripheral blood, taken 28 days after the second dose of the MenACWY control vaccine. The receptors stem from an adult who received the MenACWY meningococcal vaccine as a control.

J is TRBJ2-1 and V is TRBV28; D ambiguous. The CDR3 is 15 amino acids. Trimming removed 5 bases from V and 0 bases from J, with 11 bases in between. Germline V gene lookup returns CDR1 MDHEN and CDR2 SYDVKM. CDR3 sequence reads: CASSPTLSSYNEQFF. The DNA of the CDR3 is TGTGCCAGCAGTCCGACCTTAAGCTCCTACAATGAGCAGTTCTTC. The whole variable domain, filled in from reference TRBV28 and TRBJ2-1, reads DVKVTQSSRYLVKRTGEKVFLECVQDMDHENMFWYRQDPGLGLRLIYFSYDVKMKEKGDIPEGYSVSREKKERFSLILESASTNQTSMYLCASSPTLSSYNEQFFGPGTRLTVL.

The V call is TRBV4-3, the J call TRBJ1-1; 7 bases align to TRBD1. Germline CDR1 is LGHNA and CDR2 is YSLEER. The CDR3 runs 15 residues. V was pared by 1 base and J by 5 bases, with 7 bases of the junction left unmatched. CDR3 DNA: TGCGCCAGCAGCCAAGCGAGGGGGCGTCGGACTGAAGCTTTCTTT. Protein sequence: CASSQARGRRTEAFF.

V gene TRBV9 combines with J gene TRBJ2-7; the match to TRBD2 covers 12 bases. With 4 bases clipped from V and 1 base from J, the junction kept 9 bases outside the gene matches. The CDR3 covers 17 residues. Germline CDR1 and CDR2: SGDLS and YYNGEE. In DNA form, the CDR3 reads TGTGCCAGCAGCTTAAAGTCCCTAGCGGGAGGGTCCTACGAGCAGTACTTC. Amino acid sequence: CASSLKSLAGGSYEQYF.

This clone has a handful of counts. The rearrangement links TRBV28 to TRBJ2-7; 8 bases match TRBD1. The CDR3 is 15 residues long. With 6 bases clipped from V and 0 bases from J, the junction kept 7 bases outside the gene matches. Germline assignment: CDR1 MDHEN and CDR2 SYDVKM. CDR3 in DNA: TGTGCCAGCAGCCCAGGGGGCATAGACTCCTACGAGCAGTACGTC. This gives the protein CASSPGGIDSYEQYV.

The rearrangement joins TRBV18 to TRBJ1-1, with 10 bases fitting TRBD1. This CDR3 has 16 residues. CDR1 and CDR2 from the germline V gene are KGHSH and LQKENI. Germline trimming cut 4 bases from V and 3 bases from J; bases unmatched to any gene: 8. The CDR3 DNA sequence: TGTGCCAGCTCACGGCGGACAGGGGGAGGCCACACTGAAGCTTTCTTT. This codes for CASSRRTGGGHTEAFF.

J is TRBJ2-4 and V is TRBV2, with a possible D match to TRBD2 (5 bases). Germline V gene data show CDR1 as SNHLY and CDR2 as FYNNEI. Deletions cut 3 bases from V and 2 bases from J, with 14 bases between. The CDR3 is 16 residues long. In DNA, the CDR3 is TGTGCCAGCAGTGACTTTTCCGGGGTGACCAAAAACATTCAGTACTTC. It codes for CASSDFSGVTKNIQYF. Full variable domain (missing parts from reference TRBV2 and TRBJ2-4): EPEVTQTPSHQVTQMGQEVILRCVPISNHLYFYWYRQILGQKVEFLVSFYNNEISEKSEIFDDQFSVERPDGSNFTLKIRSTKLEDSAMYFCASSDFSGVTKNIQYFGAGTRLSVL.

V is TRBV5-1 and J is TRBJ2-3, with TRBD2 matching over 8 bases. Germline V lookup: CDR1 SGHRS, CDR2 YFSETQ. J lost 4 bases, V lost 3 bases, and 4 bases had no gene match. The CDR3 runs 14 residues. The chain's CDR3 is CASSSAGAPDTQYF. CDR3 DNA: TGCGCCAGCAGCTCAGCGGGGGCCCCAGATACGCAGTATTTT.

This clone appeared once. The CDR3 nucleotides read TGTGCCAGTAGTCCACGACAGGGGCCGAACACTGAAGCTTTCTTT. It encodes CASSPRQGPNTEAFF. V usage is TRBV19 and J usage is TRBJ1-1; TRBD1 agrees at 8 bases. Germline V CDR1 and CDR2: LNHDA, SQIVND (reference sequence). V gave up 5 bases and J gave up 1 base; unmatched junction bases: 6. The CDR3 covers 15 residues.

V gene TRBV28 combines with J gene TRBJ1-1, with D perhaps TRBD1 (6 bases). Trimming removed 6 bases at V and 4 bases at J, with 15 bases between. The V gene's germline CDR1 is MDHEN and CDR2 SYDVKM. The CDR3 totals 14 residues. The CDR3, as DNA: TGTGCCAGCAGCCGCGGGGGGGCGGGCACTGAAGCTTTCTTT. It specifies CASSRGGAGTEAFF.

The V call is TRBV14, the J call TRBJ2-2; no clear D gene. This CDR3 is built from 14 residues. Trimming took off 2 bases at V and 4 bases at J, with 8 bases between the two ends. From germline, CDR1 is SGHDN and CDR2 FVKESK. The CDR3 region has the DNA TGTGCCAGCAGCCAATTACAGCTCACCGGGGAGCTGTTTTTT. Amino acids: CASSQLQLTGELFF.

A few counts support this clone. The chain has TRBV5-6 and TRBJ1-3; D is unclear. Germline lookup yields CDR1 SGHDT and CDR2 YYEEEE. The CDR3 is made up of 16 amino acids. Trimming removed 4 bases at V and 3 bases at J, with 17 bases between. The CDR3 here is CASSPSARSFGNTIYF. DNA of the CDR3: TGTGCCAGCAGCCCGTCGGCCCGAAGTTTTGGAAACACCATATATTTT. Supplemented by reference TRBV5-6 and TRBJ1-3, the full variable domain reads DAGVTQSPTHLIKTRGQQVTLRCSPKSGHDTVSWYQQALGQGPQFIFQYYEEEERQRGNFPDRFSGHQFPNYSSELNVNALLLGDSALYLCASSPSARSFGNTIYFGEGSWLTVV.